One and the same sample provided the 3 T cell receptor beta chains below, sequenced in a study of esophageal squamous cell carcinoma under preoperative chemotherapy. TCRdb used MiXCR to reprocess the PCR reads, holding one entry per CDR3 protein. The sample consists of roughly 9,600 distinct CDR3 sequences, about 48% of them appearing once. Noted time point: after preoperative PTX-NDP chemotherapy. The sample was taken from a patient given preoperative chemotherapy. Every receptor here comes from a human donor with esophageal squamous cell carcinoma. The donor label of this sample is uncertain.

CDR3 loop: CASRGGGGEGPDTQYF. In DNA form, the CDR3 reads TGTGCCAGCAGGGGAGGGGGGGGCGAGGGCCCAGATACGCAGTACTTC. The rearrangement uses TRBV6-1 and TRBJ2-5; tentative D call: TRBD2 (7 bases). The germline V gene encodes CDR1 MNHNS and CDR2 SASEGT. This CDR3 is 16 amino acids long. The V gene lost 6 bases and the J gene lost 11 bases, with 28 bases spanning the gap.

V usage is TRBV10-2 and J usage is TRBJ2-7, with D possibly TRBD2 on 5 matching bases. V lost 7 bases and J lost 6, with 28 bases in between. CDR3 length: 17 residues. Germline lookup yields CDR1 WSHSY and CDR2 SAAADI. This chain's CDR3 is CASTQLRTRFGPSEQYF. CDR3 bases: TGCGCCAGCACTCAACTACGGACTCGCTTTGGGCCGAGCGAGCAGTACTTC.

On this clonotype: At one of its ends the junction is not consistent with the germline gene, which may arise from a read error. The rearrangement uses TRBV10-3 and TRBJ2-3, with TRBD2 matching over 7 bases. The CDR3 totals 14 residues. Germline V gene data show CDR1 as ENHRY and CDR2 as SYGVKD. This chain's CDR3 is CAIRGGRATDTQYF. The CDR3 nucleotides are TGTGCCATCAGGGGGGGGAGAGCCACAGATACGCAGTATTTC.